Here is one T cell receptor beta chain with its context. The germline V gene has CDR1 MNHEY and CDR2 SVGAGI. V gave up 6 bases and J gave up 4 bases, with 18 bases separating them. The CDR3 spans 15 residues. This sample was taken from a study of OX40 agonist ivuxolimab in advanced cancers. Looking at the study overall: Age averaged around 58 years (range roughly 23 to 79), and 82.7% were male.

Clones were read by immunoSEQ multiplex PCR, and TCRdb kept only the in-frame ones, dropping some. The sample lists 45,000 to 60,000 clones, around 90% seen once, with approximately 5% in the top ten. The clonotype comes from an adult with an advanced solid tumor such as melanoma, head and neck, liver or kidney cancer. This rearrangement joins TRBV6-5 to TRBJ1-2; D gene ambiguous. Sequencing used CD4+ or CD8+ T cells sorted from blood, obtained in a trial of the OX40 agonist ivuxolimab. The CDR3 DNA reads TGTGCCAGCAGACGGCGCCAGACAAACCTCTATGGCTACACCTTC. Translation: CASRRRQTNLYGYTF.